The clone carrying this T cell receptor (beta chain) was seen at least ten times. Its antigen remains unknown. CDR3 size: 16 residues. Germline values: CDR1 LNHNV, CDR2 YYDKDF (reference sequence). J lost 5 bases, V lost 4 bases, and 9 bases had no gene match. Amplification by 5'RACE using constant-segment primers produced TCR alpha and TCR beta cDNA libraries that carried sample barcodes and UMIs. TCRdb itself ran the 5' RACE reads through MiXCR, one entry per CDR3 protein. The sample contains over 120,000 distinct CDR3 sequences, approximately 6% of which appear only once. The record originates from a study of T-cell memory formation after mild COVID-19. Study-level background: TCR clusters were largely donor specific. The study's findings and limits: CD8+ contracting clones occupied EMRA, while CD4+ ones occupied mainly CM and EM. Clones contracting over day 15 to 85 were CD4/CD8 balanced, with later expanders leaning CD4+.

The sample was PBMCs or a T cell subset sorted from them (not recorded which). V gene TRBV15 combines with J gene TRBJ2-2; 8 nucleotides align to TRBD1. This receptor was taken from an adult woman who had mild COVID-19 (a few samples of this study predate the infection). Cell type and time point are not known. CDR3 DNA: TGTGCCACCAGCATCTTGGACAGGGTGTCAACCGGGGAGCTGTTTTTT. Its translation: CATSILDRVSTGELFF.